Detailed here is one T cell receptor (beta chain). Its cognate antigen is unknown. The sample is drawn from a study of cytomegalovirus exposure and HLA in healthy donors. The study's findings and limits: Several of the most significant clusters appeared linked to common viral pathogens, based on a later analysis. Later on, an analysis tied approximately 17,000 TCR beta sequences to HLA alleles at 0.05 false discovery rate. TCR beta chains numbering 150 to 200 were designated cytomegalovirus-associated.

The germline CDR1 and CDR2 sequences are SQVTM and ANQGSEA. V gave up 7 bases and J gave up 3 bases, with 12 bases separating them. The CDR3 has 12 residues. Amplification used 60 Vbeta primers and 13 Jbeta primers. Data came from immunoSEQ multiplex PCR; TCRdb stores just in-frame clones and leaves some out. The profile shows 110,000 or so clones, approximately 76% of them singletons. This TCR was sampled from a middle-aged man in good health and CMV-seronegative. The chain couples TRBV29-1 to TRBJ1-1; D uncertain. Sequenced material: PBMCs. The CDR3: CSARPPDTEAFF. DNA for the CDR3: TGCAGCGCGCGCCCGCCCGACACTGAAGCTTTCTTT.